Below, 16 T cell receptor beta chains from the same sample are listed, as sequenced in a study of T cell repertoires in cytomegalovirus infection. In TCRdb, the reads were re-called with MiXCR into one record per CDR3 protein. The sample records some 680,000 distinct CDR3 sequences, approximately 40% being singletons. Sequencing used PBMCs. The origin of the receptors is a human donor in good health (CMV status not recorded). Some clones in this sample may be carry-over from other donors' samples.

This clonotype appeared many times. This chain connects TRBV5-4 to TRBJ2-1; tentative D call: TRBD1 (6 bases). The V end was cut by 0 bases, the J end by 6 bases, with 16 bases between. Germline V gene sequence: CDR1 SGHNT, CDR2 YYREEE (reference sequence). The CDR3 spans 16 residues. DNA of the CDR3: TGTGCCAGCAGCTTGGAGGGTAGCAGGGGTCGCAATGAGCAGTTCTTC. Translating it yields CASSLEGSRGRNEQFF.

The V and J genes are TRBV5-1 and TRBJ1-4; 8 bases align to TRBD1. This CDR3 is 15 amino acids long. The V gene end was trimmed by 7 bases and the J gene end by 11 bases; junction bases not matched to a gene: 16. The germline V gene has CDR1 SGHRS and CDR2 YFSETQ. The CDR3 loop reads CASGKGQGPVSKLFF. The DNA of the CDR3 is TGCGCCAGCGGGAAAGGACAGGGTCCGGTATCGAAACTGTTTTTT. The variable domain in full, with the rest retrieved from reference TRBV5-1 and TRBJ1-4, is KAGVTQTPRYLIKTRGQQVTLSCSPISGHRSVSWYQQTPGQGLQFLFEYFSETQRNKGNFPGRFSGRQFSNSRSEMNVSTLELGDSALYLCASGKGQGPVSKLFFGSGTQLSVL.

This clonotype was recorded once. The junction differs from germline at one of its ends, possibly a read error. The chain is built from TRBV10-3 and TRBJ1-4, with 10 bases identical to TRBD1. This CDR3 region has 15 residues. Germline loops: CDR1 ENHRY, CDR2 SYGVKD. The CDR3, as DNA: TGTGCCACCCACCCCGGGACAGGGGCTAATGAAAGACTGTTTTTT. This codes for CATHPGTGANERLFF.

This clonotype was recorded a few times. The chain employs TRBV11-2 and TRBJ1-5; D ambiguous. Germline CDR1 and CDR2: SGHAT and FQNNGV. This CDR3 is built from 15 residues. Between the trimmed V and J ends, which lost 0 bases and 0 bases, there was a span of 6 bases. Here the CDR3 reads CASSLDWLSNQPQHF. The CDR3 DNA reads as TGTGCCAGCAGCTTAGATTGGCTTAGCAATCAGCCCCAGCATTTT.

A word on this clonotype: One junction end does not reproduce the germline sequence, and a read error may be involved. The chain joins TRBV5-3 to TRBJ2-7; D call uncertain. TRBV5-3 is classed as an ORF, of uncertain function. This CDR3 has 13 amino acids. CDR3: CASSLVPGYEQDF. The CDR3, as DNA: TGTGCCAGCAGCTTGGTCCCGGGCTACGAGCAGGACTTC.

The chain links TRBV5-1 to TRBJ2-1; D is unresolved. The CDR3 has 12 amino acids. V lost 4 bases to trimming and J lost 10 bases, with 12 bases between them. Germline V lookup: CDR1 SGHRS, CDR2 YFSETQ. CDR3 DNA: TGCGCCAGCAGCCTCCGATTCGGGGAGCAGTTCTTC. Protein product: CASSLRFGEQFF.

The sample holds a few counts of this clonotype. The chain carries TRBV11-2 and TRBJ1-2; 10 bases map to TRBD1. The V and J ends lost 5 bases and 8 bases, in that order; junction bases with no gene match: 11. Per germline, CDR1 SGHAT and CDR2 FQNNGV. This CDR3 is built from 15 residues. CDR3 sequence (DNA): TGTGCCAGCAGCGTAGGGGGACAGGGGCTAATGGGCTACACCTTC. It codes for CASSVGGQGLMGYTF. The variable domain in full, with the rest retrieved from reference TRBV11-2 and TRBJ1-2, is EAGVAQSPRYKIIEKRQSVAFWCNPISGHATLYWYQQILGQGPKLLIQFQNNGVVDDSQLPKDRFSAERLKGVDSTLKIQPAKLEDSAVYLCASSVGGQGLMGYTFGSGTRLTVV.

This clonotype appeared a few times. The J gene is TRBJ1-5, the V gene TRBV28; the D gene is possibly TRBD1 (5 bases). From germline, CDR1 is MDHEN and CDR2 SYDVKM. The CDR3 length is 15 residues. V was shortened by 8 bases and J by 3 bases, with 17 bases between the two germline ends. DNA for the CDR3: TGTGCCAGCTGCAAACAGGTTATGTACAATCAGCCCCAGCATTTT. Translated: CASCKQVMYNQPQHF. Filled out from reference TRBV28 and TRBJ1-5, the complete variable domain reads DVKVTQSSRYLVKRTGEKVFLECVQDMDHENMFWYRQDPGLGLRLIYFSYDVKMKEKGDIPEGYSVSREKKERFSLILESASTNQTSMYLCASCKQVMYNQPQHFGDGTRLSIL.

The chain links TRBV5-1 to TRBJ2-1; D not resolved. The V gene's germline CDR1 is SGHRS and CDR2 YFSETQ. CDR3 size: 14 residues. Trimming shortened V by 4 bases and J by 3 bases, and 11 bases separated the two germline ends. In nucleotides, the CDR3 is TGCGCCAGCAGCAAAACAGAGAGCTACAATGAGCAGTTCTTC. This gives the protein CASSKTESYNEQFF.

This clonotype was seen many times. The rearrangement joins TRBV7-2 to TRBJ1-2, with D possibly matching TRBD1 (6 bases). In germline, CDR1 is SGHTA, CDR2 FQGNSA. Trimming removed 1 base at V and 6 bases at J, with 12 bases between. The CDR3 is 14 amino acids. DNA for the CDR3: TGTGCCAGCAGCTTAGTTACGGGGGCGAATGGCTACACCTTC. The encoded protein is CASSLVTGANGYTF.

This clonotype was seen ten or more times. This chain uses TRBV6-5 with TRBJ2-2, with D perhaps matching TRBD1 (6 bases). In germline, CDR1 is MNHEY, CDR2 SVGAGI. This CDR3 spans 14 amino acids. V shed 2 bases and J shed 6 bases, with 10 bases lying between them. CDR3 DNA sequence: TGTGCCAGCAGTTACCAGACAGGCCCCGGGGAGCTGTTTTTT. Protein: CASSYQTGPGELFF.

This clonotype was observed a handful of times. This sequence joins TRBV12-3 or TRBV12-4 and TRBJ1-3; 7 positions agree with TRBD1. V lost 5 bases, J lost 7 bases, and 8 bases stayed unmatched. This CDR3 is 14 amino acids long. Here the CDR3 reads CASSPQGGLNTIYF. CDR3 sequence (DNA): TGTGCCAGCAGTCCCCAGGGGGGACTCAACACCATATATTTT.

This clonotype was recorded a few times. V and J are TRBV27 and TRBJ2-7, with D tentatively TRBD1 (6 bases). With 5 bases removed from V and 7 bases from J, the gap between germline ends came to 18 bases. Germline-derived CDR1 and CDR2 are MNHEY and SMNVEV (reference sequence). This CDR3 has 14 residues. The CDR3 sequence: CASSPRQGPGEQYF. In nucleotides, the CDR3 is TGTGCCAGCAGTCCCCGCCAGGGGCCCGGGGAGCAGTACTTC.

The V and J genes are TRBV7-2 and TRBJ1-1; D possibly corresponds to TRBD1 (6 bases). Germline V gives CDR1 SGHTA, CDR2 FQGNSA. This CDR3 has 14 amino acids. V gave up 2 bases and J gave up 6 bases, with 13 bases separating them. The chain's CDR3 is CASSLNRDPPEAFF. CDR3 coding DNA: TGTGCCAGCAGCTTAAACAGGGATCCCCCTGAAGCTTTCTTT.

Comments on this clonotype: Compared with germline, one end of the junction differs, possibly owing to a read error. This chain connects TRBV7-9 to TRBJ1-5; D possibly corresponds to TRBD1 (6 bases). The CDR3 length is 15 residues. Germline CDR1 SEHNR, CDR2 FQNEAQ (reference sequence). The CDR3 reads CAISLVGQYNQPQPF. CDR3 coding DNA: TGTGCCATCAGCTTAGTAGGACAGTACAATCAGCCCCAGCCTTTT.

About this clonotype: An end of the junction differs from the germline gene, which may be a read error. This chain joins TRBV19 and TRBJ2-1; D may be TRBD1 (7 bases). The CDR3 loop spans 15 amino acids. Germline values: CDR1 LNHDA, CDR2 SQIVND (reference sequence). In nucleotides, the CDR3 is TGTGCCAGTAGTAAGGGGGCGGGGTACTACAATGAGCAGTTATTC. Translation gives CASSKGAGYYNEQLF. The variable domain in full, completed from reference TRBV19 and TRBJ2-1, reads DGGITQSPKYLFRKEGQNVTLSCEQNLNHDAMYWYRQDPGQGLRLIYYSQIVNDFQKGDIAEGYSVSREKKESFPLTVTSAQKNPTAFYLCASSKGAGYYNEQLFGPGTRLTVL.